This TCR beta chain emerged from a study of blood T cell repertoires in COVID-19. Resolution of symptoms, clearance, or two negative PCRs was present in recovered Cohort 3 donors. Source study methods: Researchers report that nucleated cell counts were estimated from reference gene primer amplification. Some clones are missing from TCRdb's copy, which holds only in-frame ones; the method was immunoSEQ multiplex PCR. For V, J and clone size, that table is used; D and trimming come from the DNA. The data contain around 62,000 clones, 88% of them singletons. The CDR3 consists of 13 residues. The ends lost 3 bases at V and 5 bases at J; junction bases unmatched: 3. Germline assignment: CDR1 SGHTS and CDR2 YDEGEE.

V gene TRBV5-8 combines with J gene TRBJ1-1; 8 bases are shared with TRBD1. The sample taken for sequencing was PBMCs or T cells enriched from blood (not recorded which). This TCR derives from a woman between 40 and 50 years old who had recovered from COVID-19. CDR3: CASSWTGRTEAFF. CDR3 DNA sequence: TGTGCCAGCAGCTGGACAGGGCGGACTGAAGCTTTCTTT.